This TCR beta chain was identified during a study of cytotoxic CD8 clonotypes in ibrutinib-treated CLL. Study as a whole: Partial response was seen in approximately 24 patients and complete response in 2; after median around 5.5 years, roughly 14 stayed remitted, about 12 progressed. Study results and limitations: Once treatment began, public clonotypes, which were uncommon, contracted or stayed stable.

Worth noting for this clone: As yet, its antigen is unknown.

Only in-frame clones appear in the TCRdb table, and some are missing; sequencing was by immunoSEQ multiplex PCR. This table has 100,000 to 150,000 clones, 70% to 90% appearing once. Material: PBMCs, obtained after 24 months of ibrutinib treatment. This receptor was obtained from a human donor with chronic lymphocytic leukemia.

CDR3: CASSLTGGADTQYF. CDR3 bases: TGTGCCAGCAGCTTAACAGGGGGCGCAGATACGCAGTATTTT. The chain recombines TRBV7-6 with TRBJ2-3; 9 nucleotides align to TRBD1. V shed 2 bases and J 4 bases; nucleotides not matched to a gene: 1. Germline V lookup: CDR1 SGHVS, CDR2 FNYEAQ. The CDR3 spans 14 residues. Using reference TRBV7-6 and TRBJ2-3 for the parts outside the CDR3, the full variable domain is GAGVSQSPRYKVTKRGQDVALRCDPISGHVSLYWYRQALGQGPEFLTYFNYEAQQDKSGLPNDRFSAERPEGSISTLTIQRTEQRDSAMYRCASSLTGGADTQYFGPGTRLTVL.